The rows below give T cell receptor beta chains drawn from one sample of a study of regulatory T cells in long-lasting Graves disease. TCRdb fed the multiplex PCR reads into MiXCR, producing one record per CDR3 protein. The profile shows roughly 300,000 distinct CDR3 sequences, around a fifth of them singletons. The source material was peripheral blood mononuclear cells (PBMCs), sampled when the disease was refractory, from a patient treated with antithyroid drugs. The origin of the receptors is a female donor with Graves disease. Each CDR3 is given with its conserved first and last residue. D genes are given only for firm matches. A row's size may be missing; if present it is once, few, many or a size class.

>-|TRBV20-1|TRBJ2-7|-
CSARGSLLTYEQYF
TGCAGTGCTAGAGGATCTTTATTGACCTACGAGCAGTACTTC
>-|TRBV9|TRBJ2-7|-
CASRTPGPYF
TGTGCCAGCAGAACTCCGGGTCCGTACTTC
>-|TRBV12-3/TRBV12-4|TRBJ2-2|few
CASSPGQYTGELFF
TGTGCCAGCAGCCCAGGACAGTACACCGGGGAGCTGTTTTTT
>-|TRBV9|TRBJ1-4|-
CASSNLAGGNEKLFF
TGTGCCAGCAGCAACCTAGCGGGGGGCAATGAAAAACTGTTTTTT
>-|TRBV7-2|TRBJ1-1|many
CASSPDRQRGAFF
TGTGCCAGCAGTCCCGACAGACAAAGGGGAGCTTTCTTT
>-|TRBV30|TRBJ2-2|-
CAWRVQGRTEELFF
TGTGCCTGGAGGGTCCAGGGCCGCACCGAGGAGCTGTTTTTT
>TRBD2|TRBV4-3|TRBJ2-4|many
CASSQDLLTGGLKNIQYF
TGCGCCAGCAGCCAAGATCTTCTGACGGGGGGGCTCAAAAACATTCAGTACTTC
>-|TRBV20-1|TRBJ1-5|-
CSASRVNNQPQHF
TGCAGTGCTAGCCGGGTGAACAATCAGCCCCAGCATTTT
>TRBD1|TRBV29-1|TRBJ1-1|-
CSGQGASGAFF
TGCAGCGGACAGGGGGCAAGCGGAGCTTTCTTT
>TRBD1|TRBV18|TRBJ1-1|many
CATSGQVGHTEAFF
TGTGCCACCTCGGGACAGGTTGGCCACACTGAAGCTTTCTTT
>-|TRBV18|TRBJ1-1|many
CASSPSTQNTEAFF
TGTGCCAGCTCACCATCTACACAGAACACTGAAGCTTTCTTT
>-|TRBV6-1|TRBJ1-2|-
CASSVPIARSEWWYTF
TGTGCCAGCAGTGTCCCGATAGCCCGCAGCGAATGGTGGTACACCTTC
>-|TRBV6-2/TRBV6-3|TRBJ1-5|many
CASKHDRFLDQPQHF
TGTGCCAGCAAACACGACAGGTTCTTAGATCAGCCCCAGCATTTT
>-|TRBV28|TRBJ2-7|-
CASRGSSWQGSYEQYF
TGTGCCAGCCGCGGGTCAAGTTGGCAGGGCTCCTACGAGCAGTACTTC
>-|TRBV29-1|TRBJ1-2|many
CSVEQLSGIYGYTF
TGCAGCGTTGAACAACTCAGTGGGATCTATGGCTACACCTTC
>-|TRBV7-7|TRBJ1-5|-
CASSLGYNQPQHF
TGTGCTAGCAGCTTAGGGTACAATCAGCCCCAGCATTTT
>TRBD2|TRBV27|TRBJ2-7|many
CASSFGGKGLALYEQYF
TGTGCCAGCAGTTTTGGGGGAAAGGGACTAGCGTTATACGAGCAGTACTTC
>-|TRBV27|TRBJ1-2|few
CASSRSRSNYGYTF
TGTGCCAGCAGTCGCTCTAGGTCCAACTATGGCTACACCTTC
>-|TRBV6-2/TRBV6-3|TRBJ1-5|few
CASRDTLGNQPQHF
TGTGCCAGCAGAGATACCCTTGGGAATCAGCCCCAGCATTTT
>-|TRBV11-2|TRBJ2-7|few
CASSSRGEGDGGYEQYF
TGTGCCAGCAGCTCCCGGGGGGAGGGGGACGGGGGGTACGAGCAGTACTTC
>-|TRBV30|TRBJ1-5|few
CAWSVLSGNQPQHF
TGTGCCTGGAGTGTACTATCGGGGAATCAGCCCCAGCATTTT
>-|TRBV24-1|TRBJ2-4|many
CATSGQENIQYF
TGTGCCACCTCGGGACAAGAAAACATTCAGTACTTC
>-|TRBV7-9|TRBJ1-2|few
CASSQDRLSYGYTF
TGCGCCAGCAGCCAAGACAGGTTAAGTTATGGCTACACCTTC
>-|TRBV7-9|TRBJ1-3|few
CAIALGRNTIYF
TGTGCCATCGCACTGGGGCGAAACACCATATATTTT
>-|TRBV2|TRBJ2-3|many
CASSDRSRGDTQYF
TGTGCCAGCAGCGACCGAAGCAGAGGAGATACGCAGTATTTT
>-|TRBV2|TRBJ1-6|many
CASSERGRSSPLHF
TGTGCCAGCAGTGAAAGGGGGAGAAGTTCACCCCTCCACTTT
>-|TRBV28|TRBJ2-7|many
CASSDSIHFEQYF
TGTGCCAGCAGCGACTCGATCCACTTTGAGCAGTACTTC
>-|TRBV27|TRBJ1-3|few
CASRPRDRGNTIYF
TGTGCCAGCAGACCCCGGGACCGCGGAAACACCATATATTTT
>-|TRBV10-2|TRBJ2-7|many
CASREPGTASTYEQYF
TGCGCCAGCAGGGAACCCGGGACTGCCAGCACCTACGAGCAGTACTTC
>-|TRBV2|TRBJ2-1|-
CASRGLRGGIYNEQFF
TGTGCCAGCAGAGGACTAAGAGGGGGTATATACAATGAGCAGTTCTTC
>TRBD1|TRBV2|TRBJ1-5|many
CAGWTGDNQPQHF
TGTGCCGGCTGGACAGGGGACAATCAGCCCCAGCATTTT
>TRBD1|TRBV2|TRBJ1-6|many
CASSAPTGVRNSPLHF
TGTGCCAGCAGTGCCCCGACAGGGGTAAGGAATTCACCCCTCCACTTT
>-|TRBV20-1|TRBJ1-1|-
CSARDRRSNTEAFF
TGCAGTGCTCGAGACAGGAGATCGAACACTGAAGCTTTCTTT
>-|TRBV28|TRBJ2-3|-
CASSLASLGTQYF
TGTGCCAGCAGTTTGGCCAGCCTCGGTACGCAGTATTTT
>-|TRBV6-1|TRBJ2-7|few
CASNTYYEQYF
TGTGCCAGCAACACTTACTACGAGCAGTACTTC
>-|TRBV5-5|TRBJ1-1|few
CASSFQGPEAFF
TGTGCCAGCAGCTTTCAGGGACCCGAAGCTTTCTTT
>-|TRBV7-9|TRBJ1-1|few
CASSLHLGSRAEAFF
TGTGCCAGCAGCCTACATCTCGGGAGCCGGGCTGAAGCTTTCTTT
>-|TRBV5-1|TRBJ2-6|few
CASGRGRGLSSGANVLTF
TGCGCCAGCGGCAGAGGCAGGGGACTTTCATCTGGGGCCAACGTCCTGACTTTC
>TRBD1|TRBV10-3|TRBJ1-1|-
CAISESDRGTEAFF
TGTGCCATCAGTGAGTCGGACAGGGGGACTGAAGCTTTCTTT
>-|TRBV10-3|TRBJ2-7|-
CAIRNRVNEQYF
TGTGCCATCAGGAACAGGGTTAACGAGCAGTACTTC
>-|TRBV12-3/TRBV12-4|TRBJ2-7|many
CASRSDRSYSEQYF
TGTGCCAGCAGGTCGGACCGATCGTATTCCGAGCAGTACTTC
>-|TRBV6-1|TRBJ2-3|-
CASNFTSTDTQYF
TGTGCCAGCAATTTCACAAGCACAGATACGCAGTATTTT